This T cell receptor (beta chain) originates from a study of blood T cells in healthy people across ages. Overall study results and limits: As naive T cell percentage varied, TCR beta diversity correlated strongly with it.

PCR was performed a second time for roughly 7 to 12 cycles using a sample-barcoded 5' primer and a J-beta primer mix. Each CDR3 protein is one row after TCRdb ran MiXCR on the 5' RACE reads. The table has 1.5 million to 2 million distinct CDR3 sequences, approximately 32% seen once. The germline V gene encodes CDR1 SGHAT and CDR2 FQNNGV. V gave up 5 bases and J gave up 3 bases; unmatched junction bases: 3. The CDR3 runs to 14 residues. Concerning this clonotype itself: The antigen is unknown.

The clonotype originates from a woman aged 25-40 years in good health. Sample: blood. This chain links TRBV11-2 with TRBJ2-2, with 7 bases aligning to TRBD2. The CDR3 sequence is CASSIGGYTGELFF. CDR3 DNA: TGTGCCAGCAGCATCGGGGGGTACACCGGGGAGCTGTTTTTT.